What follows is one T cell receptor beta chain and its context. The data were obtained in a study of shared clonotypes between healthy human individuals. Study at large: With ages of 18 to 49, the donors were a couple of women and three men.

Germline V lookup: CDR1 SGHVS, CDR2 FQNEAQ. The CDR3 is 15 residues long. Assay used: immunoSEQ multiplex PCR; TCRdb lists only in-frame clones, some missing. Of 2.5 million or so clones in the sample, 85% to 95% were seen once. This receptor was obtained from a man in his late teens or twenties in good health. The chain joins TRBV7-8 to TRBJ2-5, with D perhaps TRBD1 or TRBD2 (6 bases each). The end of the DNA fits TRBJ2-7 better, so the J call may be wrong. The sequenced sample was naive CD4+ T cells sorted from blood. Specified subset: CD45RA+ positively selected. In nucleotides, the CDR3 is TGTGCCAGCAGCTTAGCCCGGGGGCCAATCTACGAGCAGTACTTC. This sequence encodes CASSLARGPIYEQYF.